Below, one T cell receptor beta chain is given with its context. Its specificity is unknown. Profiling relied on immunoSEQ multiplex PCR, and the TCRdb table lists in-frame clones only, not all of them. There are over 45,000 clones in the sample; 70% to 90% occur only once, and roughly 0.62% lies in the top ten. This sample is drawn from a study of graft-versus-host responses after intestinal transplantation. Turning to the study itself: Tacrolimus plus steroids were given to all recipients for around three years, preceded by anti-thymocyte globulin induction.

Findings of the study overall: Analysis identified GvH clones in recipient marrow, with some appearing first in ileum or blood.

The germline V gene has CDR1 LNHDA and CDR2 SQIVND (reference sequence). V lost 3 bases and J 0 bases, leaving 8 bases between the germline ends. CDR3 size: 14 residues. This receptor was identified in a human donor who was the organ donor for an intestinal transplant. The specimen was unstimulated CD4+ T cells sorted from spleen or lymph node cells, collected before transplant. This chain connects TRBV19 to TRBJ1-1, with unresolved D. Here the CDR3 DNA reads TGTGCCAGTAGTATCGGCAGGCTGAACACTGAAGCTTTCTTT. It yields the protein CASSIGRLNTEAFF.